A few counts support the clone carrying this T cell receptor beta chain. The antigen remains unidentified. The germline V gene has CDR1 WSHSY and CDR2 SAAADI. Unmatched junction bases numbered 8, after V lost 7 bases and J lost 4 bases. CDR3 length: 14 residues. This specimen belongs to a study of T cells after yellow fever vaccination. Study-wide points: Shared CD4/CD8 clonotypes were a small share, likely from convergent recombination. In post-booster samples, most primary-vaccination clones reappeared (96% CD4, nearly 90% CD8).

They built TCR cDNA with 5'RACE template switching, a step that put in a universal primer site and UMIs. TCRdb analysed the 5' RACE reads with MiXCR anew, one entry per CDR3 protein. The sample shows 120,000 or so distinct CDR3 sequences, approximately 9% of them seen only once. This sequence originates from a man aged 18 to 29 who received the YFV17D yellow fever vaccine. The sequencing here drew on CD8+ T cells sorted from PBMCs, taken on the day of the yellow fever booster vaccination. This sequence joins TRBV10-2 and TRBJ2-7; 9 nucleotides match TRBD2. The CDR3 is CASNERGASYEQYF. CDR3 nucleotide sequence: TGCGCCAGCAACGAGCGGGGGGCGTCATACGAGCAGTACTTC.